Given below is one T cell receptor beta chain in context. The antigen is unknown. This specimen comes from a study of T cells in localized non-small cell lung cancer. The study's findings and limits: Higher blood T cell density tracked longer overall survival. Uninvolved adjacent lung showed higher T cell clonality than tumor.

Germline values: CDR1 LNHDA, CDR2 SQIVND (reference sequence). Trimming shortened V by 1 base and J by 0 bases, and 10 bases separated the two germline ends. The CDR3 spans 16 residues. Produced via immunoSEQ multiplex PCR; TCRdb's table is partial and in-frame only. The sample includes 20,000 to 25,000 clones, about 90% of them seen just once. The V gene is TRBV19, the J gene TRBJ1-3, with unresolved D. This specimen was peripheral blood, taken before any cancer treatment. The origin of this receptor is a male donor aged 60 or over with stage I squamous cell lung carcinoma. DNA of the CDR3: TGTGCCAGTAGTATAGGTCTGGTACTCTCTGGAAACACCATATATTTT. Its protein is CASSIGLVLSGNTIYF.